This TCR beta chain appears in the sequencing data of a study of blood T cell repertoires in COVID-19. Overall study: COVID-19 samples, acute and convalescent, were from the United States, Italy and Spain.

Participants were aged about 18 to 100 years from roughly 26 US areas. Two consecutive negative NP/OP PCR tests, clearance, or resolved symptoms defined Cohort 3 recovery. The CDR3 loop spans 21 amino acids. Germline V lookup: CDR1 WNHNN, CDR2 SYGVQD (reference sequence). Trimming shortened V by 3 bases and J by 4 bases, and 33 bases separated the two germline ends. Using immunoSEQ multiplex PCR, the repertoire was profiled, and TCRdb retains in-frame clones only, with some absent. The table has approximately 150,000 clones, around 82% seen once. The sequenced sample consisted of PBMCs or T cells enriched from blood (not recorded which). The rearrangement joins TRBV10-1 to TRBJ1-2; the D gene is possibly TRBD1 (6 bases). The receptor's source is a man aged 35-49 years who had recovered from COVID-19. The DNA for the CDR3 is TGCGCCAGCAGTGACCCACAGGACCGGGACAACAACTCCACCACGTCCTATGGCTACACCTTC. This translates into CASSDPQDRDNNSTTSYGYTF.